Each of the 27 T cell receptor beta chains below was sequenced from the same sample in a study of cytomegalovirus exposure and HLA in healthy donors. The primer mix had 60 Vbeta and 13 Jbeta primers. Libraries were prepared by immunoSEQ multiplex PCR; TCRdb keeps only in-frame clonotypes and omits some of them. The sample carries around 110,000 clones, over 60% recorded once. Sequencing was performed on PBMCs. These receptors came from a man aged 25-45 years in good health and CMV-seropositive.

The chain has TRBV6-4 and TRBJ2-3, with 8 bases fitting TRBD1. This CDR3 is built from 14 residues. Germline V lookup: CDR1 MRHNA, CDR2 SNTAGT. Trimming removed 0 bases from V and 4 bases from J; junction bases left unmatched: 0. The DNA for the CDR3 is TGTGCCAGCAGTGACTCACAGGGGGCAGATACGCAGTATTTT. This sequence encodes CASSDSQGADTQYF.

The chain is built from TRBV5-6 and TRBJ1-4; tentatively, D is TRBD1 (5 bases). From germline, CDR1 is SGHDT and CDR2 YYEEEE. The CDR3 consists of 15 residues. V lost 2 bases and J 8 bases, leaving 16 bases between the germline ends. In nucleotides, the CDR3 is TGTGCCAGCAGCTTTCTGGGCAGGGTCGAGGAAAAACTGTTTTTT. Residues: CASSFLGRVEEKLFF.

The chain recombines TRBV6-1 with TRBJ1-5, with D uncertain. The CDR3 runs 15 residues. Trimming removed 0 bases from V and 3 bases from J, with 9 bases in between. CDR1 is MNHNS and CDR2 is SASEGT in the germline V gene. The CDR3 loop is CASSEATSFNQPQHF. DNA of the CDR3: TGTGCCAGCAGTGAAGCGACAAGTTTCAATCAGCCCCAGCATTTT.

The chain recombines TRBV30 with TRBJ1-3; D uncertain. The CDR3 covers 14 residues. Germline CDR1 reads GTSNPN; CDR2 reads SVGIG (reference sequence). Deletions cut 0 bases from V and 3 bases from J, with 9 bases between. The CDR3 region has the DNA TGTGCCTGGAGTGTTGAGGGAGGTGGAAACACCATATATTTT. This translates into CAWSVEGGGNTIYF. Together with reference TRBV30 and TRBJ1-3, the CDR3 gives the full variable domain: SQTIHQWPATLVQPVGSPLSLECTVEGTSNPNLYWYRQAAGRGLQLLFYSVGIGQISSEVPQNLSASRPQDRQFILSSKKLLLSDSGFYLCAWSVEGGGNTIYFGEGSWLTVV.

This rearrangement joins TRBV28 to TRBJ1-2, with a tentative D call TRBD1 (6 bases). Germline V gives CDR1 MDHEN, CDR2 SYDVKM. CDR3 length: 16 residues. Trimming removed 5 bases at V and 4 bases at J, with 20 bases between. The CDR3 region has the DNA TGTGCCAGCAGTACGGGACCTGGACAGAAAGCCTATGGCTACACCTTC. Amino acid sequence: CASSTGPGQKAYGYTF.

This rearrangement joins TRBV2 to TRBJ2-3, with D tentatively TRBD2 (7 bases). V lost 3 bases, J lost 7 bases, and 11 bases lay in between. The CDR3 extends over 13 amino acids. CDR1 SNHLY and CDR2 FYNNEI come from the germline V gene. For the CDR3, the DNA is TGTGCCAGCAGTGACGGGGGGCGGTATACGCAGTATTTT. Amino acid sequence: CASSDGGRYTQYF.

This chain links TRBV5-1 with TRBJ1-2; D ambiguous. This CDR3 comprises 12 residues. The germline V gene has CDR1 SGHRS and CDR2 YFSETQ. V lost 7 bases and J lost 8, with 15 bases in between. The CDR3 spells CASRGQEDGYTF. The CDR3 DNA follows: TGCGCCAGCCGGGGTCAGGAGGACGGCTACACCTTC.

This chain links TRBV10-3 with TRBJ2-7; tentatively, D is TRBD2 (6 bases). V was cut by 2 bases and J by 3 bases, with 17 bases left in between. This CDR3 has 16 residues. CDR1 is ENHRY, CDR2 SYGVKD, per germline. DNA for the CDR3: TGTGCCATCAGTGAGAGCGGGCCAGGGCGTAGCTACGAGCAGTACTTC. Its translation is CAISESGPGRSYEQYF.

The genes are TRBV6-1 and TRBJ1-1; D unclear. This CDR3 is 14 amino acids long. Germline V gene lookup returns CDR1 MNHNS and CDR2 SASEGT. The ends were cut back, 5 bases at V and 0 bases at J, with 10 bases in the middle. The CDR3 sequence is CASSLHSVNTEAFF. The CDR3 nucleotides are TGTGCCAGCAGTCTGCATTCGGTGAACACTGAAGCTTTCTTT.

This clone was seen more than once but under ten times. This sequence joins TRBV5-6 and TRBJ1-4, with a tentative D call TRBD1 (5 bases). In germline, CDR1 is SGHDT, CDR2 YYEEEE. V lost 0 bases to trimming and J lost 7 bases, with 10 bases between them. This CDR3 is 14 amino acids long. The CDR3 protein is CASSLGQGVEKLFF. The CDR3 DNA sequence: TGTGCCAGCAGCTTGGGGCAGGGCGTTGAAAAACTGTTTTTT.

The chain recombines TRBV19 with TRBJ1-4, with 8 bases matching TRBD1. Germline values: CDR1 LNHDA, CDR2 SQIVND (reference sequence). This CDR3 region has 15 residues. The trim removed 4 bases at V and 8 bases at J, leaving 9 bases unmatched. The CDR3 protein is CASSTGTGNSEKLFF. For the CDR3, the DNA is TGTGCCAGTAGTACGGGGACAGGCAATTCGGAAAAACTGTTTTTT.

The CDR3 sequence is CAWSLRSGTGVGYTF. The CDR3 coding sequence is TGTGCCTGGAGTCTTCGCTCCGGGACAGGGGTTGGCTACACCTTC. This chain uses TRBV30 with TRBJ1-2, with 10 bases lining up with TRBD1. The germline gives CDR1 GTSNPN, CDR2 SVGIG (reference sequence). The junction had 10 bases not matched to a gene; V was cut back by 2 bases and J by 7 bases. The CDR3 has 15 amino acids.

The chain combines TRBV6-6 with TRBJ2-2; 12 bases are a match to TRBD2. The CDR3 consists of 16 residues. Germline V lookup: CDR1 MNHNY, CDR2 SVGAGI (reference sequence). V lost 6 bases and J lost 4; bases outside the gene matches: 6. CDR3 residues: CASRTGTSGSTGELFF. The CDR3 nucleotides read TGTGCCAGCAGAACCGGGACTAGCGGGTCCACCGGGGAGCTGTTTTTT.

This sequence joins TRBV7-3 and TRBJ2-1; 13 nucleotides agree with TRBD2. In germline, CDR1 is SGHTA, CDR2 FQGTGA. The trim removed 4 bases at V and 7 bases at J, leaving 7 bases unmatched. The CDR3 runs 16 residues. CDR3: CASSSTSGGASNEQFF. The DNA for the CDR3 is TGTGCCAGCAGCTCCACTAGCGGGGGGGCCAGTAATGAGCAGTTCTTC.

V is TRBV30 and J is TRBJ1-3, with D hard to call. This CDR3 region has 15 residues. The germline V and J ends were trimmed by 2 bases and 0 bases, with 11 bases remaining between them. Germline loops: CDR1 GTSNPN, CDR2 SVGIG (reference sequence). The CDR3 nucleotides are TGTGCCTGGAGTCTGACACTCGCCTCTGGAAACACCATATATTTT. The encoded protein is CAWSLTLASGNTIYF.

The gene calls are TRBV4-3 and TRBJ2-1; 8 nucleotides align to TRBD2. The CDR3 spans 16 residues. Germline trimming cut 1 base from V and 4 bases from J; bases unmatched to any gene: 6. Germline loops: CDR1 LGHNA, CDR2 YSLEER. The CDR3 sequence: CASSQGLGGEYNEQFF. In nucleotides, the CDR3 is TGCGCCAGCAGCCAAGGGCTCGGGGGGGAGTACAATGAGCAGTTCTTC.

This clone was detected only once. The chain employs TRBV2 and TRBJ1-4; TRBD1 aligns across 8 bases. CDR3 length: 14 amino acids. Germline CDR1 SNHLY, CDR2 FYNNEI. Germline trimming cut 7 bases from V and 7 bases from J; bases unmatched to any gene: 8. The CDR3 DNA sequence: TGTGCCAGCAACCAGGACAGGGAGGGTGAAAAACTGTTTTTT. This encodes CASNQDREGEKLFF.

The J gene is TRBJ2-2, the V gene TRBV4-3, with a weak D call TRBD2 (5 bases). Looked up from germline, CDR1 is LGHNA and CDR2 is YSLEER. V gave up 0 bases and J gave up 5 bases, with 13 bases separating them. This CDR3 is 16 amino acids long. This CDR3 reads CASSQEGSRPTGELFF. CDR3 DNA sequence: TGCGCCAGCAGCCAAGAAGGGAGCAGACCTACCGGGGAGCTGTTTTTT.

This clone was counted a few times. This sequence joins TRBV4-3 and TRBJ1-1; D remains unclear. Deletions cut 0 bases from V and 1 base from J, with 9 bases between. The CDR3 consists of 15 residues. Germline V gene data show CDR1 as LGHNA and CDR2 as YSLEER. CDR3 nucleotide sequence: TGCGCCAGCAGCCAAGAATGGGCGGGGAACACTGAAGCTTTCTTT. This translates into CASSQEWAGNTEAFF.

The chain employs TRBV7-2 and TRBJ2-1; D may be TRBD2 (6 bases). The V end lost 5 bases, the J end lost 0 bases, and 14 bases lay between the germline ends. Per the germline V gene, CDR1 is SGHTA and CDR2 is FQGNSA. This CDR3 contains 16 residues. CDR3 loop: CASSPHAGSSYNEQFF. CDR3 nucleotides: TGTGCCAGCAGCCCCCACGCGGGAAGCTCCTACAATGAGCAGTTCTTC.

The rearrangement links TRBV18 to TRBJ1-3, with a tentative D call TRBD1 (6 bases). Trimming removed 5 bases at V and 2 bases at J, with 16 bases between. The CDR3 runs to 16 residues. The germline CDR1 and CDR2 sequences are KGHSH and LQKENI. Here the CDR3 reads CASSLLTGIAGNTIYF. The CDR3 DNA reads TGTGCCAGCTCATTACTTACAGGGATCGCTGGAAACACCATATATTTT.

The rearrangement joins TRBV6-1 to TRBJ1-6; maybe TRBD1 (5 bases). The CDR3 sequence is 14 residues long. Germline V gives CDR1 MNHNS, CDR2 SASEGT. V was clipped by 1 base and J by 11 bases, with 12 bases between them. The CDR3 sequence: CASSEVGREAPLHF. Here the CDR3 DNA reads TGTGCCAGCAGTGAAGTCGGCAGGGAGGCACCCCTCCACTTT.

The V call is TRBV9, the J call TRBJ2-1; 7 positions agree with TRBD1. Trimming at V came to 0 bases and at J to 8 bases, leaving 8 bases not matched to a gene. The V gene's germline CDR1 is SGDLS and CDR2 YYNGEE. This CDR3 has 15 residues. CDR3 loop: CASSVDEGARYEQFF. CDR3 nucleotides: TGTGCCAGCAGCGTAGACGAGGGGGCGCGATATGAGCAGTTCTTC.

The rearrangement joins TRBV7-6 to TRBJ1-4; D remains unclear. CDR1 is SGHVS and CDR2 is FNYEAQ in the germline V gene. The CDR3 runs 17 residues. Trimming cost V 0 bases and J 6 bases, with 17 bases left between them. The CDR3 DNA reads as TGTGCCAGCAGCTTAGCCATCATGGTCAACAGAGATGAAAAACTGTTTTTT. Its protein product is CASSLAIMVNRDEKLFF.

A few counts support this clone. The same CDR3 also results from other DNA sequences found in this sample. The V gene is TRBV19, the J gene TRBJ2-5, with 11 bases aligning to TRBD1. V shed 3 bases, J shed 1 base, and the junction held 1 base outside the gene matches. Per the germline V gene, CDR1 is LNHDA and CDR2 is SQIVND (reference sequence). The CDR3 totals 15 residues. The CDR3 DNA is TGTGCCAGTAGTATTGGGACAGGGGGCCAAGAGACCCAGTACTTC. Protein: CASSIGTGGQETQYF.

This clone has just a few counts. The rearrangement joins TRBV27 to TRBJ1-5; 7 positions agree with TRBD1. The CDR3 is made up of 17 amino acids. The V gene end was trimmed by 6 bases and the J gene end by 4 bases; junction bases not matched to a gene: 15. From germline, CDR1 is MNHEY and CDR2 SMNVEV (reference sequence). CDR3 loop: CASRSSGRGVLNQPQHF. CDR3 in DNA: TGTGCCAGCAGGTCGTCGGGCAGGGGGGTTCTTAATCAGCCCCAGCATTTT.

The V and J genes are TRBV28 and TRBJ2-1; 11 bases line up with TRBD2. The CDR3 spans 17 residues. From germline, CDR1 is MDHEN and CDR2 SYDVKM. The V segment lost 3 bases and the J segment 5 bases; nucleotides outside the gene matches: 9. CDR3 nucleotides: TGTGCCAGCAGTTTTCCATCTAGCGGGGGGATAGACAATGAGCAGTTCTTC. It yields the protein CASSFPSSGGIDNEQFF.